This T cell receptor (beta chain) is drawn from a study of regulatory T cells in long-lasting Graves disease. CDR3 size: 15 residues. CDR1 SGHAT and CDR2 FQNNGV come from the germline V gene. In its sample, this clonotype was seen many times. One end of the junction varies from germline; a read error may be responsible. Time point specified: newly diagnosed GD, antithyroid drugs for less than 3 months. RNA from PBMCs was the source of the TCR library. The authors built TCR beta libraries using iRepertoire HTBI primers and Arm-PCR of CDR3 regions. MiXCR, applied by TCRdb to the multiplex PCR reads, yields one record per CDR3 protein. The repertoire holds about 450,000 distinct CDR3 sequences, with 16% as singletons. These data are also associated with another study on T cells in Graves' hyperthyroidism and ophthalmopathy.

The receptor comes from a woman aged 25 to 39 with Graves disease. The sequenced sample was peripheral blood mononuclear cells (PBMCs), obtained at new diagnosis, from a patient treated with antithyroid drugs. V usage is TRBV11-2 and J usage is TRBJ2-7, with 10 bases lining up with TRBD1. CDR3 sequence reads: CASSPPGQGRNEQYF. CDR3 DNA sequence: TGCGCCAGCAGCCCTCCGGGACAGGGGAGAAACGAGCAGTACTTC. Using reference TRBV11-2 and TRBJ2-7 for the parts outside the CDR3, the full variable domain is EAGVAQSPRYKIIEKRQSVAFWCNPISGHATLYWYQQILGQGPKLLIQFQNNGVVDDSQLPKDRFSAERLKGVDSTLKIQPAKLEDSAVYLCASSPPGQGRNEQYFGPGTRLTVT.